The next 21 T cell receptor beta chains were all read from a single sample in a study of cytomegalovirus exposure and HLA in healthy donors. Primers: 60 Vbeta forward and 13 Jbeta reverse. Using immunoSEQ multiplex PCR, the repertoire was profiled, and TCRdb retains in-frame clones only, with some absent. The specimen's table records 90,000 to 120,000 clones. Sequenced material: PBMCs. The receptors shown here come from a man in his forties or fifties in good health and CMV-seronegative.

The V and J genes are TRBV9 and TRBJ2-3, with TRBD2 as a possible D gene (6 bases). The CDR3 contains 14 residues. In germline, CDR1 is SGDLS, CDR2 YYNGEE. The V end lost 0 bases, the J end lost 3 bases, and 8 bases lay between the germline ends. CDR3 region: CASSVVGGTDTQYF. The CDR3, as DNA: TGTGCCAGCAGCGTAGTTGGGGGGACAGATACGCAGTATTTT.

The chain employs TRBV7-9 and TRBJ1-1; D not resolved. This CDR3 has 14 amino acids. The ends were cut back, 1 base at V and 0 bases at J, with 6 bases in the middle. Germline V gene data show CDR1 as SEHNR and CDR2 as FQNEAQ (reference sequence). In DNA form, the CDR3 reads TGTGCCAGCAGCTTAGTATCCCTGAACACTGAAGCTTTCTTT. This sequence encodes CASSLVSLNTEAFF.

The chain has TRBV5-4 and TRBJ1-3, with D possibly TRBD1 on 5 matching bases. The V gene's germline CDR1 is SGHNT and CDR2 YYREEE (reference sequence). V lost 1 base and J 3 bases, leaving 17 bases between the germline ends. This CDR3 is built from 17 residues. Here the CDR3 DNA reads TGTGCCAGCAGCTTGACCGGAAGCAGGGCCGTTGGAAACACCATATATTTT. Amino acids: CASSLTGSRAVGNTIYF.

The chain uses TRBV5-6 and TRBJ2-7, with TRBD1 identical over 9 bases. The germline V gene encodes CDR1 SGHDT and CDR2 YYEEEE. The CDR3 extends over 14 amino acids. V shed 2 bases, J shed 5 bases, and the junction held 5 bases outside the gene matches. The CDR3 spells CASSFGTGFNEQYF. In DNA, the CDR3 is TGTGCCAGCAGCTTCGGGACAGGGTTTAACGAGCAGTACTTC. Filled out from reference TRBV5-6 and TRBJ2-7, the complete variable domain reads DAGVTQSPTHLIKTRGQQVTLRCSPKSGHDTVSWYQQALGQGPQFIFQYYEEEERQRGNFPDRFSGHQFPNYSSELNVNALLLGDSALYLCASSFGTGFNEQYFGPGTRLTVT.

As regards this clone: The same CDR3 arises from other DNA sequences in this sample as well. The J gene is TRBJ2-2, the V gene TRBV18; D remains unclear. Trimming cost V 6 bases and J 4 bases, with 15 bases left between them. Germline V gene data show CDR1 as KGHSH and CDR2 as LQKENI. The CDR3 runs 15 residues. The CDR3 region has the DNA TGTGCCAGCTCGCCTTCCCAGGTTGCCACCGGGGAGCTGTTTTTT. Translating it yields CASSPSQVATGELFF. Combining the CDR3 with reference TRBV18 and TRBJ2-2 gives the whole variable domain NAGVMQNPRHLVRRRGQEARLRCSPMKGHSHVYWYRQLPEEGLKFMVYLQKENIIDESGMPKERFSAEFPKEGPSILRIQQVVRGDSAAYFCASSPSQVATGELFFGEGSRLTVL.

The rearrangement uses TRBV18 and TRBJ1-3, with TRBD1 as a possible D gene (5 bases). Germline CDR1 reads KGHSH; CDR2 reads LQKENI. V shed 2 bases and J shed 9 bases, with 14 bases lying between them. This CDR3 comprises 14 residues. In DNA form, the CDR3 reads TGTGCCAGCTCACCAAGACAGAGTCAGGCCACCATATATTTT. Protein sequence: CASSPRQSQATIYF.

The chain couples TRBV2 to TRBJ1-3; TRBD1 is a possible D gene (5 bases). V gave up 6 bases and J gave up 0 bases, with 9 bases separating them. The CDR3 is made up of 14 amino acids. CDR1 and CDR2 (germline): SNHLY, FYNNEI. This CDR3 reads CASRRQFSGNTIYF. The CDR3 DNA is TGTGCCAGCAGAAGACAGTTCTCTGGAAACACCATATATTTT. Looking up the rest from reference TRBV2 and TRBJ1-3 gives the full variable domain: EPEVTQTPSHQVTQMGQEVILRCVPISNHLYFYWYRQILGQKVEFLVSFYNNEISEKSEIFDDQFSVERPDGSNFTLKIRSTKLEDSAMYFCASRRQFSGNTIYFGEGSWLTVV.

J is TRBJ2-7 and V is TRBV11-2, with D possibly matching TRBD2 (5 bases). Germline lookup yields CDR1 SGHAT and CDR2 FQNNGV. The CDR3 contains 15 residues. Trimming removed 3 bases at V and 0 bases at J, with 12 bases between. Written as DNA, the CDR3 is TGTGCCAGCAGCTTTCCAGCGGTACGCTCCTACGAGCAGTACTTC. Protein product: CASSFPAVRSYEQYF.

The chain combines TRBV4-3 with TRBJ2-7; D gene ambiguous. CDR1 is LGHNA and CDR2 is YSLEER in the germline V gene. CDR3 length: 13 residues. The V end was cut by 1 base, the J end by 2 bases, with 6 bases between. The CDR3 region is CASSQGLPYEQYF. The CDR3 DNA reads TGCGCCAGCAGCCAAGGGCTCCCCTACGAGCAGTACTTC.

The chain has TRBV4-3 and TRBJ1-2, with 9 bases that match TRBD1. Germline V gives CDR1 LGHNA, CDR2 YSLEER. With 0 bases clipped from V and 7 bases from J, the junction kept 12 bases outside the gene matches. This CDR3 is built from 17 residues. The CDR3 protein is CASSQDYLQGARVGYTF. The CDR3 DNA is TGCGCCAGCAGCCAAGATTACCTACAGGGGGCGCGCGTTGGCTACACCTTC.

The DNA for the CDR3 is TGTGCCAGTAGGGACAGGGGCCTGACTGAAGCTTTCTTT. Translating gives CASRDRGLTEAFF. The chain is built from TRBV19 and TRBJ1-1; TRBD1 agrees at 9 bases. Germline loops: CDR1 LNHDA, CDR2 SQIVND (reference sequence). The CDR3 runs 13 residues. Trimming cost V 6 bases and J 5 bases; bases outside gene matches: 4. The whole variable domain, filled in from reference TRBV19 and TRBJ1-1, reads DGGITQSPKYLFRKEGQNVTLSCEQNLNHDAMYWYRQDPGQGLRLIYYSQIVNDFQKGDIAEGYSVSREKKESFPLTVTSAQKNPTAFYLCASRDRGLTEAFFGQGTRLTVV.

V is TRBV5-1 and J is TRBJ1-4, with 9 bases lining up with TRBD1. The junction had 5 bases not matched to a gene; V was cut back by 3 bases and J by 8 bases. The CDR3 loop spans 14 amino acids. CDR1 is SGHRS and CDR2 is YFSETQ in the germline V gene. CDR3 loop: CASSYGTGSEKLFF. The CDR3 DNA reads TGCGCCAGCAGCTACGGGACAGGGTCGGAAAAACTGTTTTTT.

V and J are TRBV5-1 and TRBJ1-1, with a weak D call TRBD1 (6 bases). The CDR3 length is 14 residues. The V and J ends lost 1 base and 4 bases respectively, with 11 bases between them. CDR1 SGHRS and CDR2 YFSETQ come from the germline V gene. CDR3 sequence: CASSLTGIGTEAFF. CDR3 in DNA: TGCGCCAGCAGCTTGACAGGGATAGGCACTGAAGCTTTCTTT.

The J gene is TRBJ1-1, the V gene TRBV7-9; 8 nucleotides agree with TRBD1. The CDR3 has 15 residues. From germline, CDR1 is SEHNR and CDR2 FQNEAQ (reference sequence). V gave up 5 bases and J gave up 1 base; unmatched junction bases: 6. This CDR3 is CASSDADRGNTEAFF. The CDR3 DNA sequence: TGTGCCAGCAGCGACGCCGACAGGGGGAACACTGAAGCTTTCTTT.

The chain employs TRBV7-2 and TRBJ1-1, with 11 nucleotides matching TRBD1. V was pared by 3 bases and J by 6 bases, with 6 bases of the junction left unmatched. This CDR3 contains 15 residues. Germline loops: CDR1 SGHTA, CDR2 FQGNSA. CDR3 sequence reads: CASSFAGTGGAEAFF. CDR3 nucleotides: TGTGCCAGCAGCTTCGCCGGGACAGGGGGTGCTGAAGCTTTCTTT. Variable domain in full (rest from reference TRBV7-2 and TRBJ1-1): GAGVSQSPSNKVTEKGKDVELRCDPISGHTALYWYRQSLGQGLEFLIYFQGNSAPDKSGLPSDRFSAERTGGSVSTLTIQRTQQEDSAVYLCASSFAGTGGAEAFFGQGTRLTVV.

The chain recombines TRBV19 with TRBJ2-2, with TRBD1 identical over 8 bases. CDR3 length: 15 residues. V was pared by 3 bases and J by 4 bases, with 4 bases of the junction left unmatched. Germline CDR1 and CDR2: LNHDA and SQIVND (reference sequence). The CDR3 protein is CASSIQGAVTGELFF. CDR3 coding DNA: TGTGCCAGTAGTATTCAGGGGGCGGTCACCGGGGAGCTGTTTTTT.

The chain is built from TRBV5-1 and TRBJ2-7; tentative D call: TRBD2 (5 bases). V was shortened by 7 bases and J by 4 bases, with 21 bases between the two germline ends. CDR3 size: 15 residues. The germline CDR1 and CDR2 sequences are SGHRS and YFSETQ. The CDR3 protein is CASGESLAGGYEQYF. In nucleotides, the CDR3 is TGCGCCAGCGGAGAGTCGCTAGCAGGCGGTTACGAGCAGTACTTC.

The chain couples TRBV7-8 to TRBJ1-3, with 9 positions matching TRBD1. The CDR3 consists of 16 residues. Germline CDR1 SGHVS, CDR2 FQNEAQ. V was clipped by 1 base and J by 3 bases; unmatched bases: 4. CDR3 loop: CASSLGRTGDGNTIYF. Here the CDR3 DNA reads TGTGCCAGCAGCTTAGGTCGGACAGGGGATGGAAACACCATATATTTT.

The rearrangement joins TRBV6-6 to TRBJ2-5; D not certain. CDR1 is MNHNY, CDR2 SVGAGI, per germline (reference sequence). The CDR3 sequence is 14 residues long. V was pared by 6 bases and J by 3 bases, with 14 bases between. CDR3 amino acids: CASSKPTTEETQYF. As DNA, the CDR3 is TGTGCCAGCAGCAAGCCCACGACTGAAGAGACCCAGTACTTC.

A note on this clone: The junction and the germline gene differ at one end; a read error may be behind it. This chain joins TRBV18 and TRBJ2-7; a possible D gene is TRBD1 (6 bases). Germline loops: CDR1 KGHSH, CDR2 LQKENI. CDR3 length equals 17 residues. For the CDR3, the DNA is TGTGTCAGCTCACCATTAGGTCCGAAGACAGGACACTACGAGCAGTACTTC. It translates to CVSSPLGPKTGHYEQYF. The entire variable domain, with the rest obtained from reference TRBV18 and TRBJ2-7, is as follows: NAGVMQNPRHLVRRRGQEARLRCSPMKGHSHVYWYRQLPEEGLKFMVYLQKENIIDESGMPKERFSAEFPKEGPSILRIQQVVRGDSAAYFCVSSPLGPKTGHYEQYFGPGTRLTVT.

J is TRBJ2-6 and V is TRBV2; D is undetermined. Trimming shortened V by 7 bases and J by 0 bases, and 13 bases separated the two germline ends. CDR1 is SNHLY, CDR2 FYNNEI, per germline. CDR3 length: 16 amino acids. This CDR3 reads CASIFEYSSGANVLTF. In DNA, the CDR3 is TGTGCCAGCATTTTTGAGTACAGCTCTGGGGCCAACGTCCTGACTTTC.